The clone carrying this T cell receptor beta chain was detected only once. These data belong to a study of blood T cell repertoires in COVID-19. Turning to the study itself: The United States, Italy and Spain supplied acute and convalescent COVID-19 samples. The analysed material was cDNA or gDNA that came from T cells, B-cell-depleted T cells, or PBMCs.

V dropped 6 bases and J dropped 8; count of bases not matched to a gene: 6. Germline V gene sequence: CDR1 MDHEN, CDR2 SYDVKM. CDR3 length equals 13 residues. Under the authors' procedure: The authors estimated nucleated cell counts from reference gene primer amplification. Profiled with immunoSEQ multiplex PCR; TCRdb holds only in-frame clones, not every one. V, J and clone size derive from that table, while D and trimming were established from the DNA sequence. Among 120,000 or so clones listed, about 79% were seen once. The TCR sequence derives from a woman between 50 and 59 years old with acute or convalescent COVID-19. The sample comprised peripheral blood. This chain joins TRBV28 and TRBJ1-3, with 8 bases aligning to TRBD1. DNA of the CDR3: TGTGCCAGCAGCGGACAGGGATTTGACACCATATATTTT. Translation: CASSGQGFDTIYF. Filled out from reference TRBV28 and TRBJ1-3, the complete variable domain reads DVKVTQSSRYLVKRTGEKVFLECVQDMDHENMFWYRQDPGLGLRLIYFSYDVKMKEKGDIPEGYSVSREKKERFSLILESASTNQTSMYLCASSGQGFDTIYFGEGSWLTVV.